Listed below are T cell receptor beta chains from one sample, sequenced in a study of primary melanoma T cells and metastatic recurrence. Profiled with immunoSEQ multiplex PCR; TCRdb holds only in-frame clones, not every one. The sample carries 200 to 250 clones, 75% to 90% recorded once. Sequencing was performed on melanoma tumor tissue. The receptors shown here come from a human donor with melanoma. The CDR3 runs from the conserved cysteine through the conserved F or W. The D gene is left open where the match is weak. Expanded clones are given a class, and other clones once, few, many or no size at all.

size,V,J,D,DNA,CDR3
once,TRBV19,TRBJ1-1,TRBD1,TGTGCCAGCACGATTCTAGGGACAGGGAACACTGAAGCTTTCTTT,CASTILGTGNTEAFF
-,TRBV30,TRBJ2-5,-,TGTGCCTGGAGTGTACGCGGGGTTGAGACCCAGTACTTC,CAWSVRGVETQYF
once,TRBV30,TRBJ1-2,-,TGTGCCTGGAGTGTACAGGTTATTGGCTACACCTTC,CAWSVQVIGYTF
-,TRBV6-8,TRBJ2-5,-,TGTGCCAGCAGTTATGGGCATAACCAAGAGACCCAGTACTTC,CASSYGHNQETQYF
-,TRBV1,TRBJ2-3,-,TGCGCCAGCAGCCAAGACGCGGGGGGCGGGGAAGATACGCAGTATTTT,CASSQDAGGGEDTQYF
-,TRBV11-3,TRBJ2-7,-,TGTGCCAGCAGCTTCTCCCCAGGGGAGACCTACGAGCAGTACTTC,CASSFSPGETYEQYF
-,TRBV11-3,TRBJ2-7,-,TGTGCCAGCAGCTTGGGGTACGACTCCTACGAGCAGTACTTC,CASSLGYDSYEQYF
once,TRBV5-1,TRBJ2-7,-,TGCGCTAGCAGCTCCCAAACAGGACCCTACGAGCAGTACTTC,CASSSQTGPYEQYF
-,TRBV30,TRBJ2-5,-,TGTGCCTGGAGTGTACGACAGAGCGGGGAGACCCAGTACTTC,CAWSVRQSGETQYF
-,TRBV1,TRBJ1-2,-,TGCACCAGCAGCGGTGTGCGAAAGACCTATGGCTACACCTTC,CTSSGVRKTYGYTF
-,TRBV12-5,TRBJ1-5,TRBD1,TGTGCTAGTGGTGGATCGACAGGGTTCCAACAGCCCCAGCATTTT,CASGGSTGFQQPQHF
-,TRBV6-8,TRBJ2-3,-,TGTGCCAGCAGTGACCAGGGATTTGATACGCAGTATTTT,CASSDQGFDTQYF
-,TRBV6-8,TRBJ2-1,-,TGTGCCAGCAAGCCCGGCGACGTCCATGAGCAGTTCTTC,CASKPGDVHEQFF
-,TRBV11-3,TRBJ1-1,-,TGTGCCAGCAGCTTAGAGACCGCCAAGTACACTGAAGCTTTCTTT,CASSLETAKYTEAFF
-,TRBV30,TRBJ1-6,-,TGTGCCTCCCCGGGGGCCACTACTAATTCACCCCTCCACTTT,CASPGATTNSPLHF
-,TRBV9,TRBJ2-7,-,TGTGCCAGCAGCGTAGTTAGCGGTAGCTACGAGCAGTACTTC,CASSVVSGSYEQYF
-,TRBV6-8,TRBJ1-1,TRBD1,TGTGCCAGCAGTGGGGACAGGGCCACTGAAGCTTTCTTT,CASSGDRATEAFF
-,TRBV6-8,TRBJ2-7,-,TGTGCCAGCGGGACCGCCTCCTACGAGCAGTACTTC,CASGTASYEQYF
-,TRBV11-3,TRBJ1-1,TRBD1,TGTGCCAGCAGCTTAGTCGCAGGGGGCACTGAAGCTTTCTTT,CASSLVAGGTEAFF
-,TRBV14,TRBJ1-4,-,TGTGCCAGTAGCGAAACGCAGGGAGCCGGTGAAAAGCTGTTTTTT,CASSETQGAGEKLFF
-,TRBV7-6,TRBJ2-7,-,TGTGTCAGCAGCTCCGACTTATACGACAGGTTATTCTCCTACGAGCAGTACTTC,CVSSSDLYDRLFSYEQYF
-,TRBV11-3,TRBJ2-7,-,TGTGCCAGCAGCCCCGCGGTAAACTCCTACGAGCAGTACTTC,CASSPAVNSYEQYF
-,TRBV14,TRBJ1-1,-,TGTGCCAGCAGCCAAGAGGTGGGCAGAGGAGGCAGCAACACTGAAGCTTTCTTT,CASSQEVGRGGSNTEAFF
-,TRBV11-3,TRBJ1-3,-,TGTGCCAGCCGACCGGGGAACTCTGGAAACACCATATATTTT,CASRPGNSGNTIYF
-,TRBV19,TRBJ1-5,-,TGTGCCAGTAGTATATCGAGCGGTCCCGGTCAGCCCCAGCATTTT,CASSISSGPGQPQHF
-,TRBV7-6,TRBJ2-3,-,TGTGCCAGCAGCTTAGGGAGGGGGGTAGCGGCTAGCACAGATACGCAGTATTTT,CASSLGRGVAASTDTQYF
once,TRBV11-3,TRBJ1-4,TRBD1,TGTGCCAGCAGCGCGGACAGGGGCTGGGAAAAACTGTTTTTT,CASSADRGWEKLFF